The 6 T cell receptor beta chains presented below share a single source sample, sequenced in a study of graft-versus-host responses after intestinal transplantation. Their antigen targets remain unknown. Profiled with immunoSEQ multiplex PCR; TCRdb holds only in-frame clones, not every one. The sample lists about 88,000 clones; more than 85% were seen once. The sequencing here drew on unstimulated CD4+ T cells sorted from spleen or lymph node cells, taken before transplant. Receptor source: a human donor who was the organ donor for an intestinal transplant.

V usage is TRBV5-4 and J usage is TRBJ2-1; 7 bases agree with TRBD2. The CDR3 loop spans 16 amino acids. V shed 2 bases and J 3 bases; nucleotides not matched to a gene: 8. Looked up from germline, CDR1 is SGHNT and CDR2 is YYREEE (reference sequence). Here the CDR3 reads CASSLSGLGFYNEQFF. In nucleotides, the CDR3 is TGTGCCAGCAGCTTATCCGGACTAGGATTCTACAATGAGCAGTTCTTC.

The chain recombines TRBV6-6 with TRBJ1-2; D is undetermined. There are 16 residues in the CDR3. Germline assignment: CDR1 MNHNY and CDR2 SVGAGI (reference sequence). Trimming cost V 4 bases and J 1 base, with 16 bases left between them. In nucleotides, the CDR3 is TGTGCCAGCAGTTTTCAGTGGGCCTCTTTTAACTATGGCTACACCTTC. It translates to CASSFQWASFNYGYTF.

The chain joins TRBV13 to TRBJ2-3; 8 positions agree with TRBD2. Germline loops: CDR1 PRHDT, CDR2 FYEKMQ (reference sequence). The CDR3 contains 16 residues. Trimming took 3 bases from V and 5 from J; bases not matched to a gene: 10. The CDR3, as DNA: TGTGCCAGCAGCTTCTTTCTAGCGGGCGGGGTAGATACGCAGTATTTT. Amino acid sequence: CASSFFLAGGVDTQYF.

The chain recombines TRBV4-1 with TRBJ2-3, with 14 nucleotides matching TRBD2. The CDR3 spans 16 residues. The V gene's germline CDR1 is MGHRA and CDR2 YSYEKL. J lost 3 bases, V lost 4 bases, and 3 bases had no gene match. CDR3 sequence: CASSPRLAGGTDTQYF. As DNA, the CDR3 is TGCGCCAGCAGCCCCCGACTAGCGGGGGGGACAGATACGCAGTATTTT.

The genes are TRBV6-1 and TRBJ1-4; 7 bases are a match to TRBD1. The junction had 3 bases not matched to a gene; V was cut back by 5 bases and J by 0 bases. CDR1 is MNHNS, CDR2 SASEGT, per germline. This CDR3 region has 15 residues. CDR3 loop: CASSPTGATNEKLFF. CDR3 nucleotides: TGTGCCAGCAGTCCAACAGGGGCAACTAATGAAAAACTGTTTTTT.

The chain recombines TRBV18 with TRBJ2-3; perhaps TRBD1 as D (6 bases). Germline CDR1 is KGHSH and CDR2 is LQKENI. The CDR3 is made up of 15 amino acids. V dropped 3 bases and J dropped 2 bases, with 12 bases sitting between them. The CDR3: CASSPVQGTTDTQYF. Written as DNA, the CDR3 is TGTGCCAGCTCACCGGTGCAGGGGACCACAGATACGCAGTATTTT.